This T cell receptor beta chain came from a study of shared clonotypes between healthy human individuals. Only CD45RO-negative cells positively selected for CCR7 counted as naive CD8 cells, so terminally differentiated effector memory CD45RA+ cells were excluded. Some clones are missing from TCRdb's copy, which holds only in-frame ones; the method was immunoSEQ multiplex PCR. This sample yields fewer than 1 million clones, of which about 97% are seen a single time; about 0.21% belongs to the top ten. Findings and caveats of the study: Naive subsets typically showed greater estimated richness than memory subsets.

The CDR3 runs 15 residues. V lost 3 bases to trimming and J lost 5 bases; unmatched junction nucleotides: 4. CDR1 and CDR2 from the germline V gene are SEHNR and FQNEAQ (reference sequence). Turning to this clone: The antigen remains unidentified.

Input material: naive CD8+ T cells sorted from blood. The J gene is TRBJ2-1, the V gene TRBV7-9, with 10 bases that match TRBD1. This sequence originates from a man in his thirties or forties in good health. For the CDR3, the DNA is TGTGCCAGCAGCTTCGGACAGGGGGTTGACAATGAGCAGTTCTTC. Protein: CASSFGQGVDNEQFF.